This T cell receptor beta chain is from a study of shared clonotypes between healthy human individuals. Across several immunoSEQ plates, the genomic DNA of each subset was split evenly. Sequencing was performed with immunoSEQ multiplex PCR; in TCRdb, only in-frame clones are kept and a portion is missing. The profile shows more than 2,000,000 clones, around nine tenths of them singletons. Comment on this clone: Its target is unknown. The sample holds other DNA sequences that translate to the same CDR3.

The V gene lost 2 bases and the J gene lost 4 bases, with 8 bases spanning the gap. Germline CDR1 and CDR2: KGHSH and LQKENI. This CDR3 is built from 13 residues. Study findings and constraints: It was observed that around 5% of naive CD4 clonotypes were shared across four donors.

In the CD4+ fraction, cells were divided into CD45RA+ naive and CD45RA-negative memory subsets. Sequencing input: naive CD4+ T cells sorted from blood. This sample's subset: CD45RA+ positively selected. V gene TRBV18 combines with J gene TRBJ2-5, with D maybe TRBD2 (6 bases). This clonotype was sampled from a man younger than 35 in good health. The CDR3 DNA sequence: TGTGCCAGCTCACCAGGGACTTTAGAGACCCAGTACTTC. Translation: CASSPGTLETQYF. Based on the CDR3 plus reference TRBV18 and TRBJ2-5, the full variable domain is NAGVMQNPRHLVRRRGQEARLRCSPMKGHSHVYWYRQLPEEGLKFMVYLQKENIIDESGMPKERFSAEFPKEGPSILRIQQVVRGDSAAYFCASSPGTLETQYFGPGTRLLVL.